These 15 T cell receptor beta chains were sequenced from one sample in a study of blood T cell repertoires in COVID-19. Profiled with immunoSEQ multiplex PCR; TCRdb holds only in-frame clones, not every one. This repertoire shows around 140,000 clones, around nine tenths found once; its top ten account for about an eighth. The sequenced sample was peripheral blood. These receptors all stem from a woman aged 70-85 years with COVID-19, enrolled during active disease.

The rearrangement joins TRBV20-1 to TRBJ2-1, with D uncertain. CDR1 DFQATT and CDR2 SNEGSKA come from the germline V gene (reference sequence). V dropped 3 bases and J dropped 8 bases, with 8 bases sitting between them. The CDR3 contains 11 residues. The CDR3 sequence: CSASLRDEQFF. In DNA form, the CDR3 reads TGCAGTGCTAGCCTGCGTGATGAGCAGTTCTTC.

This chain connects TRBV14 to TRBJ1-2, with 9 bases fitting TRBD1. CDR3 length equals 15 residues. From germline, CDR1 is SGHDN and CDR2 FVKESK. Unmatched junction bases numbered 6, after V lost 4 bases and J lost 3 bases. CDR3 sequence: CASSLAGTGHYGYTF. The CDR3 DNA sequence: TGTGCCAGCAGCCTTGCCGGGACAGGGCACTATGGCTACACCTTC.

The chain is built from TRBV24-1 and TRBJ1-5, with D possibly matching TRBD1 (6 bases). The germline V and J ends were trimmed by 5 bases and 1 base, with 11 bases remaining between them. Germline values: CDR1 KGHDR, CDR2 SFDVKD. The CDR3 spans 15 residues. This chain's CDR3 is CATSAQGLSNQPQHF. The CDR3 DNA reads TGTGCCACCAGTGCGCAGGGGCTGAGCAATCAGCCCCAGCATTTT.

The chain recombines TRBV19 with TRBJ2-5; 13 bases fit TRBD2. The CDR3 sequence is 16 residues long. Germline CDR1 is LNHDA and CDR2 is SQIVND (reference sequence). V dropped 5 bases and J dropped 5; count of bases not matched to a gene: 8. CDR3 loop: CASSVTSGGAWETQYF. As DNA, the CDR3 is TGTGCCAGTAGTGTTACTAGCGGGGGGGCGTGGGAGACCCAGTACTTC.

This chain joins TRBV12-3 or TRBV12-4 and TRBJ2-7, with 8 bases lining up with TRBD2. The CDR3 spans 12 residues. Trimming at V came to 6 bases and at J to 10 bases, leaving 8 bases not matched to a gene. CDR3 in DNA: TGTGCCAGCAGGAGGACTAGCAATATCCAGTACTTC. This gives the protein CASRRTSNIQYF.

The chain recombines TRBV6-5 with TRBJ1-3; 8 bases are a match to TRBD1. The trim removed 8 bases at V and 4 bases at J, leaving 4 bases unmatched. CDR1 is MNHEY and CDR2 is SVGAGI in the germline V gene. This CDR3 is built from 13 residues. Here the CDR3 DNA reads TGTGCCAGCCGCAGGGGGCTAGGAAACACCATATATTTT. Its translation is CASRRGLGNTIYF.

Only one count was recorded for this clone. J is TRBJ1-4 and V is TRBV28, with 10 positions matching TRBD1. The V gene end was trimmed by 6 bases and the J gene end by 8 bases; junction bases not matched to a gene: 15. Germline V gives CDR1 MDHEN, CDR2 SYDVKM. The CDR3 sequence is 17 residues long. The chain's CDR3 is CASRERPGQGPSEKLFF. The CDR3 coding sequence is TGTGCCAGCAGGGAAAGACCGGGACAGGGGCCATCCGAAAAACTGTTTTTT.

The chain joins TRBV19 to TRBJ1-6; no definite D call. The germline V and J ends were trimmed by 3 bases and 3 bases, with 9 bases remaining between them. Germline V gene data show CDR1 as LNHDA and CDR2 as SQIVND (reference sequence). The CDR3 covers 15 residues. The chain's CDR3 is CASSIANNYNSPLHF. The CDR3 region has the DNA TGTGCCAGTAGTATTGCAAACAACTATAATTCACCCCTCCACTTT. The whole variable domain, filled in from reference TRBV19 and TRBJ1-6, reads DGGITQSPKYLFRKEGQNVTLSCEQNLNHDAMYWYRQDPGQGLRLIYYSQIVNDFQKGDIAEGYSVSREKKESFPLTVTSAQKNPTAFYLCASSIANNYNSPLHFGNGTRLTVT.

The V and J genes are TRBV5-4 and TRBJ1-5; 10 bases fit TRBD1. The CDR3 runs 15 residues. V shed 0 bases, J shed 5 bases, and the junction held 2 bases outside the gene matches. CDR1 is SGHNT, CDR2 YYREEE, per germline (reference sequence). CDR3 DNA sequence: TGTGCCAGCAGCTTGGGCGGGACAGGGGATCAGCCCCAGCATTTT. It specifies CASSLGGTGDQPQHF.

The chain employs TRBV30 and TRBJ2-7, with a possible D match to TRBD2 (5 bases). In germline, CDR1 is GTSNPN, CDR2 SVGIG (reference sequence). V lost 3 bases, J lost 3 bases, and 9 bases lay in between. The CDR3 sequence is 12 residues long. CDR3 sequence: CAWRRENYEQYF. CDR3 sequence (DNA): TGTGCCTGGAGAAGGGAGAACTACGAGCAGTACTTC. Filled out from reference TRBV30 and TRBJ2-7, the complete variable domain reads SQTIHQWPATLVQPVGSPLSLECTVEGTSNPNLYWYRQAAGRGLQLLFYSVGIGQISSEVPQNLSASRPQDRQFILSSKKLLLSDSGFYLCAWRRENYEQYFGPGTRLTVT.

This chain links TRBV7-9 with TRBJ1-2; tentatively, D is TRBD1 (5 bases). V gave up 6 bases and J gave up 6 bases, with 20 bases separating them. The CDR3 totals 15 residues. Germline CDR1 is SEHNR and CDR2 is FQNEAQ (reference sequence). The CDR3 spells CASRTDSFFGDGYTF. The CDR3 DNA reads TGTGCCAGCAGAACCGACAGTTTCTTTGGGGATGGCTACACCTTC.

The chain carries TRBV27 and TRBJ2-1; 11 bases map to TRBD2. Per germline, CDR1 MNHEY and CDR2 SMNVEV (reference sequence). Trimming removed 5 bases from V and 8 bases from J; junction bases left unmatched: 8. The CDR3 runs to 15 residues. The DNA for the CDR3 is TGTGCCAGCAGTCATAGCGGGGGGGCCTTATATGAGCAGTTCTTC. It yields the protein CASSHSGGALYEQFF.

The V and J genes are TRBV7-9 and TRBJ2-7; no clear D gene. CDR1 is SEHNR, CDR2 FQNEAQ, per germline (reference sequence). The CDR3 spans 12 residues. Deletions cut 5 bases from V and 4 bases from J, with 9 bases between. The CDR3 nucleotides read TGTGCCAGCAGCGCCAGCGATTACGAGCAGTACTTC. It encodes CASSASDYEQYF.

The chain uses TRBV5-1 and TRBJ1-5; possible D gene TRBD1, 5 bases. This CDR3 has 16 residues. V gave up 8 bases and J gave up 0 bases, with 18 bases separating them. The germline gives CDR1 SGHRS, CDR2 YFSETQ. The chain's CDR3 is CASHHRPFYSNQPQHF. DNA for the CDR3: TGCGCCAGTCACCACAGGCCGTTTTATAGCAATCAGCCCCAGCATTTT.

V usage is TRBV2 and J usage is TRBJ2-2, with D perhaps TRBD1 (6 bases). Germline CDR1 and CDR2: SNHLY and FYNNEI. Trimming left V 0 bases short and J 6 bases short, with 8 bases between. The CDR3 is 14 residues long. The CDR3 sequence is CASSEAKGAGELFF. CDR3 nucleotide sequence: TGTGCCAGCAGTGAAGCTAAGGGGGCCGGGGAGCTGTTTTTT.